This record covers a single T cell receptor beta chain. The source of the sample is a study of CD8 T cells in Susac syndrome. A quantity of about 0.45 to 1 ug RNA underwent reverse transcription using random hexamers. One entry per CDR3 protein, called by TCRdb with MiXCR from the immunoSEQ multiplex PCR reads. Of some 300,000 distinct CDR3 sequences listed, 85% are singletons. This CDR3 is built from 11 residues. In germline, CDR1 is SGHAT, CDR2 FQNNGV. The V end lost 7 bases, the J end lost 1 base, and 4 bases lay between the germline ends. Isolation of CD8+ and CD4+ T cells was performed negatively, whereas enrichment of TEMRA cells was done by FACS.

Sample: CD8+ T cells from PBMCs. The V and J genes are TRBV11-2 and TRBJ1-1; no clear D. The clonotype comes from a human donor with multiple sclerosis. The CDR3 DNA reads as TGTGCCAGCATCCAGAACACTGAAGCTTTCTTT. Residues: CASIQNTEAFF.